This entry describes one T cell receptor beta chain. Antigen unknown. These data originate in a study of blood T cells in healthy people across ages. Every donor contributed roughly 10 milliliters of peripheral blood by blood draw. A second 7 to 11 cycle PCR used barcoded and J-beta primers. TCRdb re-analysed the 5' RACE reads in MiXCR, keeping a single row per CDR3 protein. The sample shows 700,000 to 1,000,000 distinct CDR3 sequences, around 45% of them seen only once. Findings and caveats of the study: TCR beta diversity correlated strongly with naive T cell percentage. CMV status of donors was unknown, possibly confounding expanded clonotype changes.

Sequenced material: blood. The TCR was taken from a man aged 55 to 70 in good health.

Here the CDR3 DNA reads TGTGCCAGCAGCCAAACAGGGGCCGTCAGAACTGCTTTCTTT. The encoded protein is CASSQTGAVRTAFF. The rearrangement links TRBV3-1 to TRBJ1-1; 7 positions match TRBD1. The V gene end was trimmed by 2 bases and the J gene end by 11 bases; junction bases not matched to a gene: 11. The CDR3 covers 14 residues. Germline CDR1 reads LGHDT; CDR2 reads YNNKEL (reference sequence).